This entry lists 7 T cell receptor beta chains sequenced from one sample in a study of patients and donors after allogeneic stem cell transplantation. TCRdb re-called the RT-PCR reads through MiXCR, storing one row per CDR3 protein. The repertoire holds roughly 960,000 distinct CDR3 sequences, with 18% as singletons. Sequencing was done on a sample of blood, either unsorted or a sorted T cell fraction (not recorded which). The receptors here all came from a human donor who was either an allogeneic HSCT recipient or a stem cell or donor lymphocyte infusion donor (not recorded which). It is not recorded whose cells these are; they may come from a transplant donor.

In its sample, this clonotype was seen a few times. V gene TRBV20-1 combines with J gene TRBJ2-4; TRBD1 or TRBD2 may be the D gene (5 bases each). CDR1 is DFQATT and CDR2 is SNEGSKA in the germline V gene (reference sequence). The V end lost 4 bases, the J end lost 8 bases, and 18 bases lay between the germline ends. The CDR3 is 14 residues long. In DNA, the CDR3 is TGCAGTGCTAAAGCGTCGGGGCGCTCCGACATTCAGTACTTC. As protein: CSAKASGRSDIQYF.

The table lists this clonotype with a few counts. This chain joins TRBV5-1 and TRBJ1-6; perhaps TRBD1 as D (5 bases). Germline CDR1 SGHRS, CDR2 YFSETQ. This CDR3 is built from 14 residues. V dropped 0 bases and J dropped 11 bases, with 12 bases sitting between them. For the CDR3, the DNA is TGCGCCAGCAGCTTGGAGAGGGGCTTGACACCCCTCCACTTT. Translation gives CASSLERGLTPLHF.

The CDR3 protein is CASSFDGNTGELFF. CDR3 DNA sequence: TGTGCCAGCAGCTTCGACGGAAACACCGGGGAGCTGTTTTTT. The chain joins TRBV7-7 to TRBJ2-2; D call uncertain. The CDR3 has 14 amino acids. Trimming shortened V by 3 bases and J by 2 bases, and 7 bases separated the two germline ends. Germline V gene data show CDR1 as SSHAT and CDR2 as FNYEAQ (reference sequence).

This clonotype was detected only a few times. The chain links TRBV18 to TRBJ2-1, with 9 bases fitting TRBD1. From germline, CDR1 is KGHSH and CDR2 LQKENI. The CDR3 extends over 13 amino acids. Trimming removed 5 bases from V and 10 bases from J; junction bases left unmatched: 6. The CDR3 DNA reads as TGTGCCAGCTCATCCGGACAGGGGTTGGAGCAGTTCTTC. Amino acids: CASSSGQGLEQFF.

This clonotype has more than one count but fewer than ten. The V call is TRBV29-1, the J call TRBJ1-2; D is perhaps TRBD1 (6 bases). The CDR3 is 13 amino acids. Germline CDR1 is SQVTM and CDR2 is ANQGSEA. Trimming took off 7 bases at V and 8 bases at J, with 20 bases between the two ends. The DNA of the CDR3 is TGCAGCGGTAAAAGGGACACTCCGGAGGGCTACACCTTC. Protein sequence: CSGKRDTPEGYTF.

This clonotype occurred a few times. The chain has TRBV29-1 and TRBJ2-2, with a weak D call TRBD1 (7 bases). V gave up 3 bases and J gave up 1 base, with 12 bases separating them. CDR1 is SQVTM, CDR2 ANQGSEA, per germline. This CDR3 contains 15 residues. CDR3: CSVERGDRNTGELFF. CDR3 DNA: TGCAGCGTTGAGAGGGGGGACAGGAACACCGGGGAGCTGTTTTTT.

In its sample, this clonotype was seen a few times. J is TRBJ2-1 and V is TRBV15; perhaps TRBD1 as D (6 bases). CDR1 is LNHNV, CDR2 YYDKDF, per germline (reference sequence). This CDR3 comprises 14 residues. V was clipped by 5 bases and J by 9 bases, with 17 bases between them. The CDR3 region is CATSPRGPDGEQFF. CDR3 bases: TGTGCCACCAGCCCCAGGGGCCCAGATGGTGAGCAGTTCTTC.